This TCR beta chain was captured in a study of T cell responses to AZD1222 COVID-19 vaccine. Findings and caveats of the study: Compared with day 0, the breadth and depth of the Spike-specific TCR repertoire rose significantly after two doses of AZD1222.

CDR1 is MNHEY and CDR2 is SVGAGI in the germline V gene. The junction had 5 bases not matched to a gene; V was cut back by 3 bases and J by 1 base. CDR3 length: 15 residues. Clones were read by immunoSEQ multiplex PCR, and TCRdb kept only the in-frame ones, dropping some. This repertoire shows approximately 170,000 clones, about 90% found once; its top ten account for about 1%. Comments on this clone: Its antigen is unknown.

The chain has TRBV6-5 and TRBJ1-2; 7 bases fit TRBD1. The receptor comes from an adult who received the AZD1222 COVID-19 vaccine. The sample consisted of peripheral blood, taken 28 days after the second AZD1222 dose. The CDR3 is CASSYGTDDNYGYTF. CDR3 sequence (DNA): TGTGCCAGCAGTTATGGGACAGATGATAACTATGGCTACACCTTC.